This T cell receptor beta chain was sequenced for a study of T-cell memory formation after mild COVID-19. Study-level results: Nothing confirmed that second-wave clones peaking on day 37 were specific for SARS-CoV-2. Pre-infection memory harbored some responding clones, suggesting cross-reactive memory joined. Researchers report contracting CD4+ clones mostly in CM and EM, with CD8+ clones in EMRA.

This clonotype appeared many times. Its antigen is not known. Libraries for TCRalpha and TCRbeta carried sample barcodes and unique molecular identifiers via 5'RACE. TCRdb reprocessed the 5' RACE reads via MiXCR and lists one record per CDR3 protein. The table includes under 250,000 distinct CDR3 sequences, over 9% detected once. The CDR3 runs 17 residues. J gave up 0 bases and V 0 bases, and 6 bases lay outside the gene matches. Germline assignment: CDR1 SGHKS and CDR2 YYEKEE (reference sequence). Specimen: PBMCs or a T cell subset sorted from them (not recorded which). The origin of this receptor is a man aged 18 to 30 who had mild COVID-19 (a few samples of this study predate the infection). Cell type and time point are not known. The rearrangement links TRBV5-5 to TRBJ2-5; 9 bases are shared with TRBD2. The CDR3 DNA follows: TGTGCCAGCAGCTTGGCCTTTAGCGGGGGAGACCAAGAGACCCAGTACTTC. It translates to CASSLAFSGGDQETQYF.